This note documents a single TCR beta chain sequence. The antigen remains unidentified. The data are from a study of graft-versus-host responses after intestinal transplantation. On the study more broadly: Following induction with anti-thymocyte globulin, all recipients were given tacrolimus and steroids for about three years.

Trimming cost V 1 base and J 4 bases, with 7 bases left between them. The CDR3 runs 13 residues. Germline values: CDR1 MGHDK, CDR2 SYGVNS. Method: immunoSEQ multiplex PCR; TCRdb's copy keeps in-frame clones and lacks some. The sample yields roughly 100,000 clones, roughly 93% seen once. The clonotype was recovered from a human donor who received an intestinal transplant. The V and J genes are TRBV25-1 and TRBJ1-1; D gene ambiguous. Specimen: unstimulated CD8+ T cells sorted from spleen or lymph node cells, collected before intestinal transplant. The CDR3, as DNA: TGTGCCAGCAGTGAATTAGCTAGCACTGAAGCTTTCTTT. Its translation is CASSELASTEAFF.